This T cell receptor beta chain was found in a study of T cells in tumors after PD-1 blockade. Study details: Daily vismodegib 150 mg continued in a subset of anti-PD-1-treated patients.

The V gene's germline CDR1 is SGHVS and CDR2 FNYEAQ. Trimming took 5 bases from V and 1 from J, leaving 9 bases between them. The CDR3 totals 14 residues. Sequencing was performed with immunoSEQ multiplex PCR; in TCRdb, only in-frame clones are kept and a portion is missing. This table has more than 40,000 clones, more than 65% appearing once. The source is a human donor with basal cell carcinoma. The sample consisted of PBMCs, taken before anti-PD-1 treatment. This rearrangement joins TRBV7-6 to TRBJ2-1; the D is unclear. The chain's CDR3 is CASSVLGSYNEQFF. The CDR3 nucleotides read TGTGCCAGCAGCGTGCTTGGTTCCTACAATGAGCAGTTCTTC.